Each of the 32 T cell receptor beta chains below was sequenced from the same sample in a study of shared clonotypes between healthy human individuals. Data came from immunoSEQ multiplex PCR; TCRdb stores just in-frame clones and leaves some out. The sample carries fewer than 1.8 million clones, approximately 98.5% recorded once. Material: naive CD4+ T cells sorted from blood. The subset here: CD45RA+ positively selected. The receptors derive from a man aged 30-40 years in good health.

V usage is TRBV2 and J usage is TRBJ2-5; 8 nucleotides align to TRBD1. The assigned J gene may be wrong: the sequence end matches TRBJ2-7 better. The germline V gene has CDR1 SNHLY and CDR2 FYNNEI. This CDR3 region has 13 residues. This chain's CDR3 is CASSDRGPYEQYF. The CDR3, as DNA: TGTGCCAGCAGTGACAGGGGGCCCTACGAGCAGTACTTC.

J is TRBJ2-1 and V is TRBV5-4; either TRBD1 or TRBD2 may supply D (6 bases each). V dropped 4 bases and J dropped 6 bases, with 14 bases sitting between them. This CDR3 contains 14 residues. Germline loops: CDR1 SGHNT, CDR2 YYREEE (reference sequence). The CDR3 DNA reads TGTGCCAGCAGCCCGGGGGTCAGGGGCAATGAGCAGTTCTTC. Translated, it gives CASSPGVRGNEQFF.

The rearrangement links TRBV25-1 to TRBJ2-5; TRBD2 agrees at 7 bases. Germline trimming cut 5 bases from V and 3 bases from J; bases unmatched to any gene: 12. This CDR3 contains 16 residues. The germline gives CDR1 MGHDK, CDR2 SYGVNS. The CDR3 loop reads CASSPPGLLSEETQYF. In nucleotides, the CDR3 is TGTGCCAGCAGTCCGCCGGGACTATTAAGTGAAGAGACCCAGTACTTC.

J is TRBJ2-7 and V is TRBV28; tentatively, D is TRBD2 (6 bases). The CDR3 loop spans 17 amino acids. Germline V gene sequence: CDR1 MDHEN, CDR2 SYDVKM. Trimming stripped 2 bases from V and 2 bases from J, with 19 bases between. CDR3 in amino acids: CASSLQGGGRGTYEQYF. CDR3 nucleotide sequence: TGTGCCAGCAGTTTACAGGGAGGAGGAAGAGGGACCTACGAGCAGTACTTC.

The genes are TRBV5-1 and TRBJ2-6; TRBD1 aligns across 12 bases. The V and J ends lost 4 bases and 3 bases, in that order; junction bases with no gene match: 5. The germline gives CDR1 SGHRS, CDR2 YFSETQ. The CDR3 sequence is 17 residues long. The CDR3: CASSPGQGAYGANVLTF. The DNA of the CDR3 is TGCGCCAGCAGCCCGGGACAGGGGGCTTATGGGGCCAACGTCCTGACTTTC.

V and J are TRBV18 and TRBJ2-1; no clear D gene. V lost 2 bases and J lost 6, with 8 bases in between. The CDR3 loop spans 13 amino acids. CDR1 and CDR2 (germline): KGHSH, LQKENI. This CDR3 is CASSPEVLNEQFF. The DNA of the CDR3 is TGTGCCAGCTCACCAGAGGTACTCAATGAGCAGTTCTTC. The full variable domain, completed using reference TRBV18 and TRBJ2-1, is NAGVMQNPRHLVRRRGQEARLRCSPMKGHSHVYWYRQLPEEGLKFMVYLQKENIIDESGMPKERFSAEFPKEGPSILRIQQVVRGDSAAYFCASSPEVLNEQFFGPGTRLTVL.

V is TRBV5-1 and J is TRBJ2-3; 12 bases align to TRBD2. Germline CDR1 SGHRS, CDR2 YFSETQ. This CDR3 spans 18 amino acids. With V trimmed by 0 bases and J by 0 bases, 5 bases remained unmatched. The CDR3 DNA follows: TGCGCCAGCAGCTTGGGGCTAGCGGGAGGGCCAAGCACAGATACGCAGTATTTT. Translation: CASSLGLAGGPSTDTQYF.

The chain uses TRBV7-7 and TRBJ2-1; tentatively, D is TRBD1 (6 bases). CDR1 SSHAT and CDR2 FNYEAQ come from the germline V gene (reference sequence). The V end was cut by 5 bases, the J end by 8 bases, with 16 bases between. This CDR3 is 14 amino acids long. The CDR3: CASSMGTNRDEQFF. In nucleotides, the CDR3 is TGTGCCAGCAGCATGGGGACAAATCGGGATGAGCAGTTCTTC.

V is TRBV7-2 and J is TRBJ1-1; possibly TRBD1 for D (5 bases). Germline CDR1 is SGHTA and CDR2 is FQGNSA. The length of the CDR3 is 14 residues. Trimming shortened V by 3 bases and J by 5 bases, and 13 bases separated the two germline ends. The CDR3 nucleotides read TGTGCCAGCAGCTTTGGGGGGACCTTTACTGAAGCTTTCTTT. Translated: CASSFGGTFTEAFF.

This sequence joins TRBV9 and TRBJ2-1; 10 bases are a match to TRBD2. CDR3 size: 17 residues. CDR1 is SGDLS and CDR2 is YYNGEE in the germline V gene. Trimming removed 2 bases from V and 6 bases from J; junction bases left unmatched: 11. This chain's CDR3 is CASSVEALAGGPNEQFF. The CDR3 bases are TGTGCCAGCAGCGTTGAGGCCTTAGCGGGAGGCCCCAATGAGCAGTTCTTC. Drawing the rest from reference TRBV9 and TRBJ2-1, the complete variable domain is DSGVTQTPKHLITATGQRVTLRCSPRSGDLSVYWYQQSLDQGLQFLIQYYNGEERAKGNILERFSAQQFPDLHSELNLSSLELGDSALYFCASSVEALAGGPNEQFFGPGTRLTVL.

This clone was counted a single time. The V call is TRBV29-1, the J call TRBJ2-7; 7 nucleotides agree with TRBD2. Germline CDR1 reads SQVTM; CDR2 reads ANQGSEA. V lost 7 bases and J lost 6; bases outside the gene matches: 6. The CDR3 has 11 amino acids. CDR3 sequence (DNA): TGCAGCGGTCGGACTAGTTCCGAGCAGTACTTC. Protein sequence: CSGRTSSEQYF.

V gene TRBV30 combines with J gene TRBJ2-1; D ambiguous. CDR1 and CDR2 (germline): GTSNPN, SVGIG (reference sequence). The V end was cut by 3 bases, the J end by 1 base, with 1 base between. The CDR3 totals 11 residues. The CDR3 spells CAWRSYNEQFF. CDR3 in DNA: TGTGCCTGGAGATCCTACAATGAGCAGTTCTTC.

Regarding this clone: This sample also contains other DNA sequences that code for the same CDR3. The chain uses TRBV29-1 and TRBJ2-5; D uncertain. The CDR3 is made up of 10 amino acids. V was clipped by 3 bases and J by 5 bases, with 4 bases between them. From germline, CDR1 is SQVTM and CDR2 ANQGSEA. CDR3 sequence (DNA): TGCAGCGTTGACCGGGAGACCCAGTACTTC. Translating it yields CSVDRETQYF.

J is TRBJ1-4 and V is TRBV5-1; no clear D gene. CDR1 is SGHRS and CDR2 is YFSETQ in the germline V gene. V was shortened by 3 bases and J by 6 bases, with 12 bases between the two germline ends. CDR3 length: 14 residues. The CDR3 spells CASSYRAPDEKLFF. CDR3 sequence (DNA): TGCGCCAGCAGCTACCGGGCACCAGATGAAAAACTGTTTTTT. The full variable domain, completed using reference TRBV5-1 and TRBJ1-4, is KAGVTQTPRYLIKTRGQQVTLSCSPISGHRSVSWYQQTPGQGLQFLFEYFSETQRNKGNFPGRFSGRQFSNSRSEMNVSTLELGDSALYLCASSYRAPDEKLFFGSGTQLSVL.

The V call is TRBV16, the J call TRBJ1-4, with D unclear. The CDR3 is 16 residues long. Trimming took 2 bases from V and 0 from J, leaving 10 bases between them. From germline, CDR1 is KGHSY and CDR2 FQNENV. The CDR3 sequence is CASSQPEAATNEKLFF. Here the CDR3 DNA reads TGTGCCAGCAGCCAACCCGAGGCAGCAACTAATGAAAAACTGTTTTTT.

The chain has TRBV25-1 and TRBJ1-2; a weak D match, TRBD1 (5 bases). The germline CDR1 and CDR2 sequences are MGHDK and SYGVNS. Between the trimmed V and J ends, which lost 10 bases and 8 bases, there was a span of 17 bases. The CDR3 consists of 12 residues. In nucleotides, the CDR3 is TGTGCCATCTCCGGGACGTTCGGGGGCTACACCTTC. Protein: CAISGTFGGYTF.

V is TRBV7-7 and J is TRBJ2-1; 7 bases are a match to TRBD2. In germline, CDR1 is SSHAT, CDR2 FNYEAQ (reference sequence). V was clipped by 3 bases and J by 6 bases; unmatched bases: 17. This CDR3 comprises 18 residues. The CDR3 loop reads CASSFHVMTRGSVNEQFF. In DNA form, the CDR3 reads TGTGCCAGCAGCTTCCACGTCATGACTCGCGGGAGTGTCAATGAGCAGTTCTTC. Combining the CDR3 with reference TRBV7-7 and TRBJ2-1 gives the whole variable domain GAGVSQSPRYKVTKRGQDVTLRCDPISSHATLYWYQQALGQGPEFLTYFNYEAQPDKSGLPSDRFSAERPEGSISTLTIQRTEQRDSAMYRCASSFHVMTRGSVNEQFFGPGTRLTVL.

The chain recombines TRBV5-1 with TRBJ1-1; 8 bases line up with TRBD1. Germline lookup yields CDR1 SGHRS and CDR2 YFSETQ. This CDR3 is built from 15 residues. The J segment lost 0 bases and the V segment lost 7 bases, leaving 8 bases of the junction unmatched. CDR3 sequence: CASQPGGGMNTEAFF. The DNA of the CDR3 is TGCGCCAGCCAACCAGGGGGCGGCATGAACACTGAAGCTTTCTTT.

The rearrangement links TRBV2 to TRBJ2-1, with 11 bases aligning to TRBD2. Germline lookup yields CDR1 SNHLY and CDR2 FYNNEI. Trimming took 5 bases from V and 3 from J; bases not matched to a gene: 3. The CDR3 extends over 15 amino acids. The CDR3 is CASSQGTSGYNEQFF. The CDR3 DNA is TGTGCCAGCAGTCAAGGGACTAGCGGCTACAATGAGCAGTTCTTC.

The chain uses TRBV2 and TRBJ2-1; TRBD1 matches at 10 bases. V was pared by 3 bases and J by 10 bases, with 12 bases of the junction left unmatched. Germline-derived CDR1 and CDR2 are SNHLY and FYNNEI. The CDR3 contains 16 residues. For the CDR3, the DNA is TGTGCCAGCAGTGAGAGACAGGGGGCCCCTTTTGCGGAGCAGTTCTTC. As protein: CASSERQGAPFAEQFF.

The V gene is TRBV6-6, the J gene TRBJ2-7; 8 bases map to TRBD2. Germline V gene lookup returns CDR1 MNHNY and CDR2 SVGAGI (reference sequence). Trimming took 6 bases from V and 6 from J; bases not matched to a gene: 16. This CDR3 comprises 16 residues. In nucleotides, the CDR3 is TGTGCCAGCAGCCGGGCGGAGGCGGGAGGTTTAATCGAGCAGTACTTC. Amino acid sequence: CASSRAEAGGLIEQYF.

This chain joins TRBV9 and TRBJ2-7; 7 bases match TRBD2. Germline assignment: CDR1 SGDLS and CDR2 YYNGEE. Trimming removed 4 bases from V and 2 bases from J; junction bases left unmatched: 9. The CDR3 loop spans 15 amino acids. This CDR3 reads CASSPRAGSTYEQYF. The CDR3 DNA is TGTGCCAGCAGCCCCCGAGCGGGAAGTACCTACGAGCAGTACTTC.

CDR3 sequence (DNA): TGTGCCAGTAGTATTACAGCTTCCCCCTACGAGCAGTACTTC. It is translated as CASSITASPYEQYF. This chain connects TRBV19 to TRBJ2-7; D remains ambiguous. Germline V gives CDR1 LNHDA, CDR2 SQIVND (reference sequence). The CDR3 is made up of 14 amino acids. V gave up 3 bases and J gave up 2 bases, with 11 bases separating them.

CDR3 DNA: TGTGCCAGCAGCTTGGCCGGACGGAGCTCCTACGAGCAGTACTTC. Amino acid sequence: CASSLAGRSSYEQYF. The rearrangement uses TRBV5-6 and TRBJ2-7; D unclear. Per germline, CDR1 SGHDT and CDR2 YYEEEE. CDR3 length equals 15 residues. V was clipped by 0 bases and J by 0 bases, with 10 bases between them.

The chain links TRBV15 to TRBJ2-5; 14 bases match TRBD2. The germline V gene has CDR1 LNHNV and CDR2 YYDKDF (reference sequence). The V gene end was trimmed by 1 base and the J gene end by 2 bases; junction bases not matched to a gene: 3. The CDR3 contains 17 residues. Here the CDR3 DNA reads TGTGCCACCAGCAGAGTGGGACTAGCGGGAGTACAAGAGACCCAGTACTTC. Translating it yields CATSRVGLAGVQETQYF.

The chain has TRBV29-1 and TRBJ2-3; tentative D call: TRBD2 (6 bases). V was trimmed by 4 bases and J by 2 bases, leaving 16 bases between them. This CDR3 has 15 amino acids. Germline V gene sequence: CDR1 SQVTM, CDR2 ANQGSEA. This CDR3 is CSVAPAGRITDTQYF. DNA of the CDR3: TGCAGCGTTGCCCCTGCTGGGAGGATCACAGATACGCAGTATTTT.

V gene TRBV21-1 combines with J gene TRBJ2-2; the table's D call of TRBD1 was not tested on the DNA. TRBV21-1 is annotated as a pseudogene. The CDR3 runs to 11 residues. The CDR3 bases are TGTGCCAGCAGCCATACCGGGGAGCTGTTTTTT. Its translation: CASSHTGELFF.

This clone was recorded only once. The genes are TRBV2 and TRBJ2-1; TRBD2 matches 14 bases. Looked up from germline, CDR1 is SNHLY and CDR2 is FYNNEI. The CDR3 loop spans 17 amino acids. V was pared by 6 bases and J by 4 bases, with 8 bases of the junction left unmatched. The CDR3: CASRATSGRAPYNEQFF. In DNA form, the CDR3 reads TGTGCCAGCAGGGCGACTAGCGGGAGGGCCCCTTACAATGAGCAGTTCTTC.

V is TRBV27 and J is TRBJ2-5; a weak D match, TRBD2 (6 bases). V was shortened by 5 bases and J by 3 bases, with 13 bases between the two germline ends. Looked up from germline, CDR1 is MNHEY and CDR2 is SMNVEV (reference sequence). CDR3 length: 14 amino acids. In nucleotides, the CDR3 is TGTGCCAGCAGTCGAAGCGGAGGGGAAGAGACCCAGTACTTC. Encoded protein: CASSRSGGEETQYF.

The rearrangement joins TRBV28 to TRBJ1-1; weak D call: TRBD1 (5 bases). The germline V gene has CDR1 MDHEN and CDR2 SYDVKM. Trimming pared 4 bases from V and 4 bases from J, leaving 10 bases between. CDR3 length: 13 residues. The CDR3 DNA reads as TGTGCCAGCAGTTCGGGACGGGTCACTGAAGCTTTCTTT. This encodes CASSSGRVTEAFF.

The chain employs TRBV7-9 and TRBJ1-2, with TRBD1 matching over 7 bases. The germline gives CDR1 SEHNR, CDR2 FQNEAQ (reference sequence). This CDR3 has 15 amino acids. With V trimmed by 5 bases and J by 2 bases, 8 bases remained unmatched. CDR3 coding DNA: TGTGCCAGCAGCCTCCCTCCGGGACAGAACTATGGCTACACCTTC. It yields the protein CASSLPPGQNYGYTF.

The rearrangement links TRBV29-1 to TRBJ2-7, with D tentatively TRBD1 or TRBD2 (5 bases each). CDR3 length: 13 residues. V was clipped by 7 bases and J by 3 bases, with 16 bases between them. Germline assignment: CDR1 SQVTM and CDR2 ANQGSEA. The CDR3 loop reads CSAKGGDHYEQYF. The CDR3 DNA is TGCAGCGCCAAGGGTGGGGACCACTACGAGCAGTACTTC.